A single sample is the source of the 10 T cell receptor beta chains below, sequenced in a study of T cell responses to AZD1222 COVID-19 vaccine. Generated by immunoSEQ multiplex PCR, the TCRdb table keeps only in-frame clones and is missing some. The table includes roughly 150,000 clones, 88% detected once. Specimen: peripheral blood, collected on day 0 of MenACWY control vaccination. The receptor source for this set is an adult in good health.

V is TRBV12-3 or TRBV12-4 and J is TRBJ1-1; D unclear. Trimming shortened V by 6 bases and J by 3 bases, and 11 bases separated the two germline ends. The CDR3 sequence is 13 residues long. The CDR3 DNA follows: TGTGCCAGCAGGAGGTTGGGGTACACTGAAGCTTTCTTT. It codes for CASRRLGYTEAFF.

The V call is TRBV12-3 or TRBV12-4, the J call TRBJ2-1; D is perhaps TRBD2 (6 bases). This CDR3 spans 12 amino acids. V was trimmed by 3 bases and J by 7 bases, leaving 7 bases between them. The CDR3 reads CASSFAGNEQFF. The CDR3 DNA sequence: TGTGCCAGCAGTTTTGCGGGGAATGAGCAGTTCTTC.

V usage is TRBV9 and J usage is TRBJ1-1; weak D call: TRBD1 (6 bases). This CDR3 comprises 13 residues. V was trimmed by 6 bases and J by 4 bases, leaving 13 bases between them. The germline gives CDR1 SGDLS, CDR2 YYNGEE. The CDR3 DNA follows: TGTGCCAGCACCAAGGGGGTGGGCACTGAAGCTTTCTTT. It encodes CASTKGVGTEAFF.

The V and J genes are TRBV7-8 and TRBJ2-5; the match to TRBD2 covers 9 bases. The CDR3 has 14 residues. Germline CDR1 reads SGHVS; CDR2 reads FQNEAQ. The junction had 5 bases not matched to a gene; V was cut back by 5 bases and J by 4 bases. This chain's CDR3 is CASSGSGGGETQYF. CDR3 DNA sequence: TGTGCCAGCAGCGGTAGCGGGGGAGGAGAGACCCAGTACTTC.

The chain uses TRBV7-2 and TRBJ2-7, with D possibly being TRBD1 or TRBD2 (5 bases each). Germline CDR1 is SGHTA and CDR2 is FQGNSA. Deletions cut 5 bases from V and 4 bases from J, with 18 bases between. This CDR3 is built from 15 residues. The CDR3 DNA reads TGTGCCAGCAGCCGGGTTGGGACCCCTGAATACGAGCAGTACTTC. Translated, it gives CASSRVGTPEYEQYF.

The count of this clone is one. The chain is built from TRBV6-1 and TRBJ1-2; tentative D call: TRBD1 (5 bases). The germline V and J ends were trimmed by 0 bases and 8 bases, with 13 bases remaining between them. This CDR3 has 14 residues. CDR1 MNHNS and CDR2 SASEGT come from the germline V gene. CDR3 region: CASSEALGASGYTF. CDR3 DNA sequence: TGTGCCAGCAGTGAAGCGCTAGGGGCGTCCGGCTACACCTTC.

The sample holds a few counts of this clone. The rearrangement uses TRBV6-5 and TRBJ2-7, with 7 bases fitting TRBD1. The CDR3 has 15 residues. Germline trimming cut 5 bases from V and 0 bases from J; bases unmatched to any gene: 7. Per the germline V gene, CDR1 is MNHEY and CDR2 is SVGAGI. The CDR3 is CASSRTGTASYEQYF. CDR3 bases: TGTGCCAGCAGTCGCACCGGGACAGCCTCCTACGAGCAGTACTTC.

CDR3 protein: CASRSGTQTYNEQFF. The CDR3 nucleotides are TGTGCCAGCAGGTCCGGGACTCAGACCTACAATGAGCAGTTCTTC. V is TRBV6-5 and J is TRBJ2-1, with D possibly being TRBD2 (6 bases). Per germline, CDR1 MNHEY and CDR2 SVGAGI. V lost 6 bases to trimming and J lost 2 bases, with 14 bases between them. The CDR3 contains 15 residues.

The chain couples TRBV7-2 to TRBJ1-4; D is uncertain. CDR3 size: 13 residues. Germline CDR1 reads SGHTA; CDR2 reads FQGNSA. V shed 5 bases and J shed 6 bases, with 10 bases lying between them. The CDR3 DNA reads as TGTGCCAGCAGCCCCGACATCCATGAAAAACTGTTTTTT. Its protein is CASSPDIHEKLFF.

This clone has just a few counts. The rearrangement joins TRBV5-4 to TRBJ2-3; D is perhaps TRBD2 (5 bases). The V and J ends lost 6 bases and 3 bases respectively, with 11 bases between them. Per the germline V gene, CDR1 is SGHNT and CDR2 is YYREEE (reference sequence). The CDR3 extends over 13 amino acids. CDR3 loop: CASTGFGTDTQYF. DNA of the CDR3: TGTGCCAGCACGGGGTTTGGGACAGATACGCAGTATTTT.